One sample yielded the 10 T cell receptor beta chains listed below, sequenced in a study of T-cell reconstitution after alpha-beta-depleted transplantation in children. Unique molecular identifiers featured in how the TCRbeta library was prepared. TCRdb redid the calling of the PCR reads with MiXCR, one entry per CDR3 protein. The sample holds hundreds of thousands of distinct CDR3 sequences, 13% seen once. The starting material was PBMCs, mostly from graft donor cells, obtained 360 days after TCRalphabeta/CD19-depleted stem cell transplant. The receptors stem from a male patient aged 10 to 17 who had a stem cell transplant for acute myeloid leukemia, so the T cells may come from the graft donor.

This clonotype was seen only a few times. This sequence joins TRBV7-9 and TRBJ2-2; 9 positions agree with TRBD1. Per the germline V gene, CDR1 is SEHNR and CDR2 is FQNEAQ (reference sequence). There are 15 residues in the CDR3. J was trimmed by 6 bases and V by 1 base; bases with no gene match: 3. CDR3 protein: CASSLGDRAPGELFF. As DNA, the CDR3 is TGTGCCAGCAGCTTAGGGGACAGGGCGCCCGGGGAGCTGTTTTTT. The full variable domain, in which reference TRBV7-9 and TRBJ2-2 provide the parts outside the CDR3, is DTGVSQNPRHKITKRGQNVTFRCDPISEHNRLYWYRQTLGQGPEFLTYFQNEAQLEKSRLLSDRFSAERPKGSFSTLEIQRTEQGDSAMYLCASSLGDRAPGELFFGEGSRLTVL.

For this clonotype: Compared with germline, one end of the junction differs, possibly owing to a read error. This chain connects TRBV12-3 or TRBV12-4 to TRBJ2-3; maybe TRBD1 (5 bases). The CDR3 extends over 15 amino acids. In DNA form, the CDR3 reads TGTGCCAGCAACCCCAGGGCAGGCTACACAGATGCGCAGTATTTT. Encoded protein: CASNPRAGYTDAQYF.

The CDR3 loop reads CALENTGELFF. The CDR3 bases are TGTGCCCTGGAAAACACCGGGGAGCTGTTTTTT. This chain joins TRBV30 and TRBJ2-2; D unresolved. Germline V lookup: CDR1 GTSNPN, CDR2 SVGIG (reference sequence). V lost 8 bases and J lost 2, with 6 bases in between. CDR3 length equals 11 residues.

This clonotype was found many times. V and J are TRBV29-1 and TRBJ2-3; D remains ambiguous. CDR1 is SQVTM, CDR2 ANQGSEA, per germline. Trimming shortened V by 6 bases and J by 2 bases, and 18 bases separated the two germline ends. The length of the CDR3 is 15 residues. CDR3 protein: CSVRTLVVNTDTQYF. DNA of the CDR3: TGCAGCGTAAGAACACTGGTCGTCAACACAGATACGCAGTATTTT.

Many counts were recorded for this clonotype. The germline gene is not matched at one end of the junction; a read error may be the cause. The J gene is TRBJ2-2, the V gene TRBV7-7; D possibly matches TRBD1 or TRBD2 (5 bases each). The CDR3 covers 16 residues. Germline V gene sequence: CDR1 SSHAT, CDR2 FNYEAQ (reference sequence). The CDR3 spells CASSLVGPPSGGELFF. The CDR3 nucleotides are TGTGCTAGCAGCTTAGTGGGACCGCCCTCAGGCGGGGAGCTGTTTTTT.

This clonotype was detected only a few times. The chain has TRBV20-1 and TRBJ2-5; 7 nucleotides line up with TRBD2. This CDR3 is 17 amino acids long. The germline CDR1 and CDR2 sequences are DFQATT and SNEGSKA (reference sequence). V trimming: 3 bases; J trimming: 4 bases; junction bases outside the gene matches: 17. The DNA for the CDR3 is TGCAGTGCTAGTAGGGTTACAGGTGGGGGAGGGTCAGAGACCCAGTACTTC. It yields the protein CSASRVTGGGGSETQYF.

The chain has TRBV4-3 and TRBJ2-2; 10 bases match TRBD2. The CDR3 runs 18 residues. Trimming cost V 2 bases and J 3 bases; bases outside gene matches: 9. The germline V gene encodes CDR1 LGHNA and CDR2 YSLEER. The CDR3 sequence is CASSQRRLAGVDTGELFF. DNA for the CDR3: TGCGCCAGCAGCCAACGCAGGCTAGCGGGAGTCGACACCGGGGAGCTGTTTTTT.

The chain couples TRBV7-3 to TRBJ2-1, with 9 bases lining up with TRBD2. The J segment lost 10 bases and the V segment lost 2 bases, leaving 6 bases of the junction unmatched. This CDR3 comprises 14 residues. Germline CDR1 and CDR2: SGHTA and FQGTGA. CDR3 protein: CASSLEASGIEQFF. Written as DNA, the CDR3 is TGTGCCAGCAGCTTAGAAGCTAGCGGGATAGAGCAGTTCTTC.

The sample holds a few counts of this clonotype. This chain links TRBV27 with TRBJ1-3; D call uncertain. Germline values: CDR1 MNHEY, CDR2 SMNVEV (reference sequence). Trimming took 6 bases from V and 4 from J, leaving 10 bases between them. The CDR3 is made up of 13 amino acids. CDR3 loop: CASSPPRGNTIYF. For the CDR3, the DNA is TGTGCCAGCAGCCCTCCACGGGGAAACACCATATATTTT.

The chain recombines TRBV7-2 with TRBJ2-5; the match to TRBD1 covers 7 bases. The V gene's germline CDR1 is SGHTA and CDR2 FQGNSA. With V trimmed by 5 bases and J by 5 bases, 8 bases remained unmatched. The CDR3 has 14 residues. CDR3 in amino acids: CASSARQGWETQYF. The CDR3 region has the DNA TGTGCCAGCAGCGCCCGACAGGGCTGGGAGACCCAGTACTTC.